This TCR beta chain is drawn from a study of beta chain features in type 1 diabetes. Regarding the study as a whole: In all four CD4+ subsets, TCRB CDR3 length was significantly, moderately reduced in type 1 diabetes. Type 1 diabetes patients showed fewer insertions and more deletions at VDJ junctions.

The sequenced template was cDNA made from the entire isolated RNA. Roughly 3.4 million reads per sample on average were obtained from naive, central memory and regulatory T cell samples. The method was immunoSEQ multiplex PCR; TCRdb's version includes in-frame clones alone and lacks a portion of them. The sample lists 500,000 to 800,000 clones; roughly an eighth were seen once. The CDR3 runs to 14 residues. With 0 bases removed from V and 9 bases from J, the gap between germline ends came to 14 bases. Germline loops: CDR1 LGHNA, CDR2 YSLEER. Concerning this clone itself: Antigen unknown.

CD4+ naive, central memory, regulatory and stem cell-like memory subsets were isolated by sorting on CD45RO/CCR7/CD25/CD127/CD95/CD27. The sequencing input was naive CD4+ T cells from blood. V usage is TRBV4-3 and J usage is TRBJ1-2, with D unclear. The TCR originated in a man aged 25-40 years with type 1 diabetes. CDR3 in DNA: TGCGCCAGCAGCCAAGATCATTACAGCTTGAGCTACACCTTC. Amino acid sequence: CASSQDHYSLSYTF.